The 32 T cell receptor beta chains below were found in one sample sequenced in a study of blood T cell repertoires in COVID-19. The method was immunoSEQ multiplex PCR; TCRdb's version includes in-frame clones alone and lacks a portion of them. The top ten clones hold more than 25% of a sample with some 22,000 clones, around 86% of them seen once. The sequencing input was peripheral blood. The receptors derive from a human donor with active COVID-19. The donor label of this sample is uncertain.

V usage is TRBV6-1 and J usage is TRBJ1-1; D might be TRBD1 (6 bases). The CDR3 spans 17 residues. Germline CDR1 MNHNS, CDR2 SASEGT. V lost 4 bases and J 0 bases, leaving 18 bases between the germline ends. DNA of the CDR3: TGTGCCAGCAGTGGCTTTGAGCTTAGGGGGATGAACACTGAAGCTTTCTTT. This sequence encodes CASSGFELRGMNTEAFF.

The chain couples TRBV4-3 to TRBJ1-5, with D possibly TRBD1 on 5 matching bases. V was pared by 0 bases and J by 7 bases, with 13 bases between. In germline, CDR1 is LGHNA, CDR2 YSLEER. This CDR3 contains 15 residues. CDR3 protein: CASSQDQGIGQPQHF. CDR3 DNA: TGCGCCAGCAGCCAAGACCAGGGTATAGGGCAGCCCCAGCATTTT.

This clone came up once. The rearrangement uses TRBV4-1 and TRBJ2-2; 9 nucleotides agree with TRBD1. This CDR3 region has 16 residues. Unmatched junction bases numbered 8, after V lost 4 bases and J lost 5 bases. CDR1 and CDR2 (germline): MGHRA, YSYEKL. The CDR3 region has the DNA TGCGCCAGCAGCCTTGGGACAGGGAGGAGGACCGGGGAGCTGTTTTTT. This sequence encodes CASSLGTGRRTGELFF.

The CDR3 loop is CATLPKLRAVASPLHF. The CDR3 coding sequence is TGTGCCACGCTACCTAAGCTCAGGGCGGTCGCTTCACCCCTCCACTTT. The chain couples TRBV10-3 to TRBJ1-6; a weak D match, TRBD1 (5 bases). CDR1 and CDR2 (germline): ENHRY, SYGVKD. The V gene lost 10 bases and the J gene lost 9 bases, with 25 bases spanning the gap. CDR3 length: 16 residues.

The V gene is TRBV3-1 (or the pseudogene TRBV3-2), the J gene TRBJ2-3, with TRBD1 matching 7 bases. CDR3 size: 17 residues. Germline V gene lookup returns CDR1 LGHDT and CDR2 YNNKEL (reference sequence). V lost 4 bases and J lost 2; bases outside the gene matches: 12. In nucleotides, the CDR3 is TGTGCCAGCAGCCTAGAGACAGGGACGTTTTTCACAGATACGCAGTATTTT. This codes for CASSLETGTFFTDTQYF.

The chain is built from TRBV12-3 or TRBV12-4 and TRBJ2-3, with 8 bases that match TRBD2. The CDR3 is 13 residues long. V dropped 5 bases and J dropped 8; count of bases not matched to a gene: 6. DNA of the CDR3: TGTGCCAGCAGTCAAGCGGGGGAGGGTACGCAGTATTTT. Encoded protein: CASSQAGEGTQYF.

The J gene is TRBJ1-4, the V gene TRBV6-5, with TRBD1 matching 9 bases. This CDR3 has 14 amino acids. In germline, CDR1 is MNHEY, CDR2 SVGAGI. The V and J ends lost 4 bases and 7 bases, in that order; junction bases with no gene match: 4. CDR3 coding DNA: TGTGCCAGCAGTTCAGGGACAGGGAGTGAAAAACTGTTTTTT. Translated: CASSSGTGSEKLFF.

This rearrangement joins TRBV6-5 to TRBJ2-7; D remains ambiguous. Germline-derived CDR1 and CDR2 are MNHEY and SVGAGI. V lost 6 bases and J 3 bases, leaving 15 bases between the germline ends. The CDR3 totals 14 residues. The CDR3 loop is CASRGREMYYEQYF. The CDR3 nucleotides are TGTGCCAGCAGGGGCCGCGAGATGTACTACGAGCAGTACTTC.

The V gene is TRBV11-2, the J gene TRBJ1-2; D remains ambiguous. In germline, CDR1 is SGHAT, CDR2 FQNNGV. Trimming shortened V by 6 bases and J by 1 base, and 9 bases separated the two germline ends. CDR3 length equals 13 residues. The CDR3 coding sequence is TGTGCCAGCAGAGCGATAAATAACTATGGCTACACCTTC. It codes for CASRAINNYGYTF. The variable domain in full, completed from reference TRBV11-2 and TRBJ1-2, reads EAGVAQSPRYKIIEKRQSVAFWCNPISGHATLYWYQQILGQGPKLLIQFQNNGVVDDSQLPKDRFSAERLKGVDSTLKIQPAKLEDSAVYLCASRAINNYGYTFGSGTRLTVV.

V and J are TRBV7-4 and TRBJ2-5; the D gene is possibly TRBD1 (6 bases). Per germline, CDR1 SGHVT and CDR2 SQSDAQ. This CDR3 contains 16 residues. V gave up 1 base and J gave up 1 base, with 13 bases separating them. Written as DNA, the CDR3 is TGTGCCAGCAGCTTAGGCGGTAGGGGGTGCCAAGAGACCCAGTACTTC. As protein: CASSLGGRGCQETQYF.

CDR3 bases: TGTGCCAGCAGCTTTAACAGGGGGCGTACCGGGGAGCTGTTTTTT. Its translation: CASSFNRGRTGELFF. This sequence joins TRBV7-9 and TRBJ2-2; 9 bases agree with TRBD1. Germline CDR1 and CDR2: SEHNR and FQNEAQ (reference sequence). The trim removed 3 bases at V and 5 bases at J, leaving 4 bases unmatched. The CDR3 consists of 15 residues.

In its sample, this clone ranks as medium-sized (0.01 to 0.1%). The chain recombines TRBV5-1 with TRBJ1-2; possible D gene TRBD1, 5 bases. Germline values: CDR1 SGHRS, CDR2 YFSETQ. The CDR3 is 16 amino acids. V gave up 3 bases and J gave up 5 bases, with 20 bases separating them. CDR3 sequence: CASSSLGTKGGYGYTF. As DNA, the CDR3 is TGCGCCAGCAGCTCCCTTGGGACCAAAGGAGGGTATGGCTACACCTTC.

Note on this clone: One end of the junction fails to match germline, which may point to a read error. The CDR3 sequence is CASSPQGKGCTF. CDR3 bases: TGTGCCAGCAGCCCACAGGGGAAAGGCTGCACCTTC. The chain uses TRBV6-5 and TRBJ1-2; 7 bases match TRBD1. Looked up from germline, CDR1 is MNHEY and CDR2 is SVGAGI. CDR3 size: 12 residues.

The chain joins TRBV6-5 to TRBJ2-5; 8 positions match TRBD2. CDR3 length: 14 amino acids. Unmatched junction bases numbered 6, after V lost 4 bases and J lost 5 bases. Germline CDR1 and CDR2: MNHEY and SVGAGI. The CDR3 reads CASSFGTRGETQYF. The DNA for the CDR3 is TGTGCCAGCAGTTTCGGGACTAGAGGGGAGACCCAGTACTTC.

The gene calls are TRBV19 and TRBJ1-4; a possible D gene is TRBD1 (6 bases). The CDR3 has 16 amino acids. V lost 5 bases to trimming and J lost 4 bases, with 17 bases between them. Germline-derived CDR1 and CDR2 are LNHDA and SQIVND (reference sequence). The CDR3 DNA reads as TGTGCCAGTAGTCCTATCGCCCGGACAGATAATGAAAAACTGTTTTTT. Its translation: CASSPIARTDNEKLFF.

Within the sample, this clone is medium-sized. This chain connects TRBV25-1 to TRBJ1-5; D might be TRBD1 (6 bases). The CDR3 is 16 amino acids. Germline-derived CDR1 and CDR2 are MGHDK and SYGVNS. V was trimmed by 9 bases and J by 6 bases, leaving 24 bases between them. The DNA of the CDR3 is TGTGCCAGAGAATTGGACAGCCGGAGTACGGGTCAGCCCCAGCATTTT. Its translation is CARELDSRSTGQPQHF. Variable domain in full (rest from reference TRBV25-1 and TRBJ1-5): EADIYQTPRYLVIGTGKKITLECSQTMGHDKMYWYQQDPGMELHLIHYSYGVNSTEKGDLSSESTVSRIRTEHFPLTLESARPSHTSQYLCARELDSRSTGQPQHFGDGTRLSIL.

This chain uses TRBV30 with TRBJ2-7, with TRBD1 matching over 7 bases. The CDR3 runs 13 residues. CDR1 and CDR2 (germline): GTSNPN, SVGIG (reference sequence). V was pared by 0 bases and J by 4 bases, with 3 bases of the junction left unmatched. The CDR3 loop is CAWSVGTEYEQYF. CDR3 DNA sequence: TGTGCCTGGAGTGTCGGGACAGAATACGAGCAGTACTTC.

This chain links TRBV6-5 with TRBJ1-2; the D gene is possibly TRBD1 (6 bases). The CDR3 extends over 15 amino acids. V lost 0 bases, J lost 3 bases, and 11 bases lay in between. Per germline, CDR1 MNHEY and CDR2 SVGAGI. CDR3 loop: CASSYSLAGDYGYTF. CDR3 DNA: TGTGCCAGCAGTTACTCGTTGGCAGGGGACTATGGCTACACCTTC.

The chain has TRBV29-1 and TRBJ2-3, with 8 bases identical to TRBD2. Germline-derived CDR1 and CDR2 are SQVTM and ANQGSEA. The CDR3 length is 14 residues. V shed 8 bases, J shed 3 bases, and the junction held 10 bases outside the gene matches. In DNA form, the CDR3 reads TGCAGCTCCGTCGAAGCGGGAGTTACAGATACGCAGTATTTT. This sequence encodes CSSVEAGVTDTQYF.

This chain connects TRBV10-1 to TRBJ2-1; TRBD2 matches 8 bases. CDR1 is WNHNN and CDR2 is SYGVQD in the germline V gene (reference sequence). The CDR3 runs 14 residues. The J segment lost 3 bases and the V segment lost 5 bases, leaving 3 bases of the junction unmatched. Here the CDR3 DNA reads TGCGCCAGCAGTATGAGCGGGGGCTACAATGAGCAGTTCTTC. Translated, it gives CASSMSGGYNEQFF.

This sequence joins TRBV7-9 and TRBJ2-3, with TRBD2 matching 11 bases. Germline-derived CDR1 and CDR2 are SEHNR and FQNEAQ (reference sequence). The CDR3 has 15 residues. V lost 5 bases and J lost 3; bases outside the gene matches: 4. The CDR3 DNA sequence: TGTGCCAGCAGCCCTCTAGCGGGAGGAACAGATACGCAGTATTTT. Protein product: CASSPLAGGTDTQYF.

V usage is TRBV7-9 and J usage is TRBJ2-7; 8 bases are shared with TRBD1. CDR1 is SEHNR and CDR2 is FQNEAQ in the germline V gene (reference sequence). This CDR3 is built from 14 residues. The V segment lost 1 base and the J segment 6 bases; nucleotides outside the gene matches: 5. CDR3 nucleotide sequence: TGTGCCAGCAGCTTAGTCCAGGGGGCGGGCGAGCAGTACTTC. Residues: CASSLVQGAGEQYF.

This rearrangement joins TRBV3-1 (or the pseudogene TRBV3-2) to TRBJ2-3; D perhaps matches TRBD1 (6 bases). The ends were cut back, 1 base at V and 5 bases at J, with 7 bases in the middle. CDR1 and CDR2 (germline): LGHDT, YNNKEL (reference sequence). CDR3 length: 13 residues. The CDR3: CASSQGGQDTQYF. The CDR3, as DNA: TGTGCCAGCAGCCAAGGGGGACAAGATACGCAGTATTTT.

Turning to this clone: A read error may account for a junction end that differs from germline. J is TRBJ2-5 and V is TRBV29-1, with a tentative D call TRBD1 (6 bases). CDR3 size: 16 residues. Germline CDR1 and CDR2: SQVTM and ANQGSEA. CDR3 in DNA: TGCAGCGTTGAGAGTCCGGCCAGGGGTAGCCAAGAGGCCCAGTACTTC. Translation: CSVESPARGSQEAQYF.

The chain recombines TRBV7-9 with TRBJ1-4; no reliable D call. This CDR3 has 14 residues. V was shortened by 5 bases and J by 4 bases, with 11 bases between the two germline ends. The germline V gene encodes CDR1 SEHNR and CDR2 FQNEAQ (reference sequence). CDR3 region: CASSAGGFNEKLFF. The CDR3 bases are TGTGCCAGCAGCGCAGGAGGTTTTAATGAAAAACTGTTTTTT.

As DNA, the CDR3 is TGTGCCACCGATACGCGGGAGCACGAGCAGTACTTC. This sequence encodes CATDTREHEQYF. This rearrangement joins TRBV15 to TRBJ2-7; 7 bases fit TRBD2. The V gene end was trimmed by 8 bases and the J gene end by 5 bases; junction bases not matched to a gene: 6. This CDR3 has 12 amino acids. Germline V gives CDR1 LNHNV, CDR2 YYDKDF (reference sequence).

The V call is TRBV2, the J call TRBJ1-6; D unresolved. The CDR3 has 13 amino acids. Trimming cost V 7 bases and J 7 bases, with 11 bases left between them. The germline CDR1 and CDR2 sequences are SNHLY and FYNNEI. The CDR3 region has the DNA TGTGCCAGCACCTCCGGTCGGAATTCACCCCTCCACTTT. Its translation: CASTSGRNSPLHF.

This clone was counted a few times. This chain links TRBV25-1 with TRBJ1-5; D might be TRBD1 (5 bases). The germline V gene has CDR1 MGHDK and CDR2 SYGVNS. The length of the CDR3 is 14 residues. The ends were cut back, 8 bases at V and 3 bases at J, with 14 bases in the middle. This CDR3 reads CASSRGESNQPQHF. CDR3 nucleotides: TGTGCCAGCTCCCGGGGGGAGTCCAATCAGCCCCAGCATTTT.

This sequence joins TRBV6-5 and TRBJ1-1; 7 nucleotides align to TRBD1. The germline V gene encodes CDR1 MNHEY and CDR2 SVGAGI. This CDR3 is 14 amino acids long. Trimming cost V 2 bases and J 4 bases; bases outside gene matches: 4. The CDR3 region is CASSYRGLLTEAFF. CDR3 bases: TGTGCCAGCAGTTACAGGGGGCTCCTCACTGAAGCTTTCTTT.

This chain uses TRBV2 with TRBJ1-2, with 9 bases lining up with TRBD1. After removal of 6 bases from V and 3 bases from J, the junction contained 8 bases not matched to a gene. The germline gives CDR1 SNHLY, CDR2 FYNNEI. CDR3 size: 15 residues. The CDR3 loop reads CASSPTTGGDYGYTF. Here the CDR3 DNA reads TGTGCCAGCAGCCCGACGACAGGGGGAGACTATGGCTACACCTTC.

The J gene is TRBJ1-4, the V gene TRBV11-3; the match to TRBD1 covers 7 bases. Unmatched junction bases numbered 13, after V lost 8 bases and J lost 7 bases. The CDR3 loop spans 15 amino acids. The V gene's germline CDR1 is SGHNT and CDR2 YENEEA. CDR3 protein: CASGSGVQGFEKLFF. CDR3 DNA: TGTGCCAGCGGCTCCGGGGTACAGGGGTTTGAAAAACTGTTTTTT.

The chain joins TRBV7-3 to TRBJ2-7, with TRBD2 identical over 11 bases. V was clipped by 7 bases and J by 5 bases; unmatched bases: 7. CDR1 and CDR2 from the germline V gene are SGHTA and FQGTGA. The CDR3 is 14 residues long. In DNA, the CDR3 is TGTGCCAGCACCAGACTAGCGGGGTCCCACGAGCAGTACTTC. Protein sequence: CASTRLAGSHEQYF.